This section outlines one TCR beta chain sequence together with its context. Its antigen is as yet unknown. This may be a read error, as it is one base from a much larger clone. As to time point: newly diagnosed GD, antithyroid drugs for less than 3 months. PBMCs were the source of the RNA used for TCR sequencing. Arm-PCR of CDR3 regions with iRepertoire HTBI primers generated TCR beta libraries. Per the study methods: From all samples, identification returned roughly 15 TRBJ and approximately 67 TRBV segments. TCRdb passed the multiplex PCR reads through MiXCR, listing each CDR3 protein once. V and J calls and clone size were set by TCRdb, not the authors. The sample includes 500,000 or so distinct CDR3 sequences, about 16% of them seen just once. This specimen belongs to a study of regulatory T cells in long-lasting Graves disease. This CDR3 contains 15 residues. Germline V lookup: CDR1 KGHSH, CDR2 LQKENI.

General study findings and limits: Under persistent disease, TRBV28, TRBJ1-2 and TRBJ2-5 were used preferentially.

In addition, the sample was reused for a study of T cells in Graves' hyperthyroidism and ophthalmopathy. According to that study: Used for diagnoses were clinical symptoms, serum thyroxine and TRAb, thyroid ultrasound and orbital computed tomography. During a first-round RT-PCR of the TCR CDR3, the HTBI primer set was used.

The chain joins TRBV18 to TRBJ2-1; no clear D. The sequence derives from a middle-aged woman with Graves disease. The starting material was peripheral blood mononuclear cells (PBMCs), obtained at new diagnosis, from a patient treated with antithyroid drugs. This chain's CDR3 is CSSSPTSSSYNEQFF. Written as DNA, the CDR3 is TGTTCCAGCTCACCTACTTCCTCCTCCTACAATGAGCAGTTCTTC.